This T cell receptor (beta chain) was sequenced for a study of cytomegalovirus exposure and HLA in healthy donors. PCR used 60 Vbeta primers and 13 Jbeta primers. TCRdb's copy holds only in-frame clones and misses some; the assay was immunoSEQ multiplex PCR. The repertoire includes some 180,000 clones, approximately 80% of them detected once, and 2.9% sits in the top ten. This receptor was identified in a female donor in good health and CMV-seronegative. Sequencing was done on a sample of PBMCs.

The CDR3 region has the DNA TGTGCCAGCAGGCCCCTCCCGGGGGTCTATGGCTACACCTTC. As protein: CASRPLPGVYGYTF. This chain uses TRBV6-5 with TRBJ1-2; tentatively, D is TRBD1 (5 bases). The CDR3 runs to 14 residues. The ends were cut back, 6 bases at V and 4 bases at J, with 15 bases in the middle. CDR1 MNHEY and CDR2 SVGAGI come from the germline V gene.